The sequence of this T cell receptor beta chain was determined in a study of cytomegalovirus exposure and HLA in healthy donors. About the research overall: Ancestry clustering placed more than 80% of several hundred genotyped donors in the Caucasian-associated cluster. Regarding the study as a whole: The productive fraction for most TCR beta V segments was about 87% or about 30% in an earlier analysis. Later work found that TCR association rates differed between HLA loci; DRB1 had the most and HLA-C the fewest. HLA restriction was apparent for most CMV-associated TCR beta chains in a later analysis.

Between the trimmed V and J ends, which lost 6 bases and 0 bases, there was a span of 6 bases. Germline CDR1 is DFQATT and CDR2 is SNEGSKA (reference sequence). CDR3 length equals 11 residues. To note about this clone: Antigen: not known.

The PCR was carried out with 60 Vbeta primers and 13 Jbeta primers. Sequencing was performed with immunoSEQ multiplex PCR; in TCRdb, only in-frame clones are kept and a portion is missing. The sample has around 150,000 clones; roughly 79% are singletons. The sequence came from a woman aged 30 to 39 in good health and CMV-seronegative. The V and J genes are TRBV20-1 and TRBJ2-7; TRBD1 is a possible D gene (5 bases). Input material: PBMCs. CDR3 in DNA: TGCAGTGCCGACAGCTCCTACGAGCAGTACTTC. Translated: CSADSSYEQYF.